This TCR beta chain was retrieved from a study of CD8+ T cells in alopecia areata. The wider study: Tofacitinib treatment spanned 6 to 18 months, with 6 months off drug afterward.

Germline lookup yields CDR1 SSHAT and CDR2 FNYEAQ (reference sequence). The CDR3 sequence is 15 residues long. Sample treatment: oral pan-JAK inhibitor, 5-10 mg twice daily. Study-level results: Normal skin's resident alphabeta T cells are sequenced alongside lesional scalp T cells.

Turning to this clone: Antigen unknown. A junction end diverges from the germline sequence, so it may reflect a read error.

cDNA prepared by RNA extraction and subsequent reverse transcription served as the template for sequencing. Profiled with immunoSEQ multiplex PCR; TCRdb holds only in-frame clones, not every one. The profile shows over 95,000 clones, roughly 56% of them singletons. The sample here was CD4+ T cells sorted from blood, taken at week 24, from a patient treated with tofacitinib. The TCR was taken from a human donor with alopecia areata. The V and J genes are TRBV7-7 and TRBJ2-5, with 14 bases identical to TRBD2. Here the CDR3 DNA reads TGTGCTAGCAGCTTTGGGACTAGCGGGGGAGAGACCCAGTACTTC. This gives the protein CASSFGTSGGETQYF.